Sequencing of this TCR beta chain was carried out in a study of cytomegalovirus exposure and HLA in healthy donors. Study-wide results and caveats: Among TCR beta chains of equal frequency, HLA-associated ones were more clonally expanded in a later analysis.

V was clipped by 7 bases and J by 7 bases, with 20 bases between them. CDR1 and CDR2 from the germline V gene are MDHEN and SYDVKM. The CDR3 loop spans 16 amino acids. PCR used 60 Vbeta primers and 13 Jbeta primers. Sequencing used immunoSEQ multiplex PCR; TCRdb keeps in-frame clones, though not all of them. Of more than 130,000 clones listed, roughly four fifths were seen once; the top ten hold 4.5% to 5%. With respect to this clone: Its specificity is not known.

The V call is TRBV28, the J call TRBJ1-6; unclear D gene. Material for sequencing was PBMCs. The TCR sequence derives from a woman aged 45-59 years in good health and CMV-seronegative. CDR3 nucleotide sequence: TGTGCCAGCACCACCCCATCGGTGCCAAAAAATTCACCCCTCCACTTT. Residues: CASTTPSVPKNSPLHF.